Presented here are 23 T cell receptor beta chains from one specimen sequenced in a study of shared clonotypes between healthy human individuals. TCRdb's copy holds only in-frame clones and misses some; the assay was immunoSEQ multiplex PCR. The data contain about 2,500,000 clones, roughly 92% of them singletons. Sequenced sample: naive CD4+ T cells sorted from blood. Sample subset: CD45RA+ positively selected. Receptor source: a man between 18 and 35 years old in good health.

The gene calls are TRBV6-4 and TRBJ1-6; no clear D gene. The V end was cut by 3 bases, the J end by 8 bases, with 8 bases between. The germline V gene encodes CDR1 MRHNA and CDR2 SNTAGT. This CDR3 has 13 residues. CDR3 amino acids: CASSEYQDSPLHF. In nucleotides, the CDR3 is TGTGCCAGCAGTGAGTATCAGGATTCACCCCTCCACTTT.

The rearrangement links TRBV6-5 to TRBJ1-1; 8 bases line up with TRBD1. The CDR3 is 15 residues long. With V trimmed by 6 bases and J by 5 bases, 11 bases remained unmatched. CDR1 is MNHEY and CDR2 is SVGAGI in the germline V gene. CDR3 loop: CASSQADREETEAFF. CDR3 bases: TGTGCCAGCAGCCAAGCGGACAGGGAGGAGACTGAAGCTTTCTTT.

This chain joins TRBV6-5 and TRBJ2-7, with D maybe TRBD1 (6 bases). CDR3 length equals 14 residues. Between the trimmed V and J ends, which lost 4 bases and 2 bases, there was a span of 12 bases. CDR1 and CDR2 from the germline V gene are MNHEY and SVGAGI. The CDR3 coding sequence is TGTGCCAGCAGTTTGAACAGGGCCGCCTACGAGCAGTACTTC. Translation: CASSLNRAAYEQYF.

The gene calls are TRBV29-1 and TRBJ2-3, with 12 bases that match TRBD2. The CDR3 extends over 16 amino acids. Germline V gene lookup returns CDR1 SQVTM and CDR2 ANQGSEA. Trimming took 4 bases from V and 4 from J; bases not matched to a gene: 9. This CDR3 reads CSVVLAGGRRPDTQYF. In DNA, the CDR3 is TGCAGCGTTGTACTAGCGGGGGGCCGTAGGCCAGATACGCAGTATTTT.

The chain recombines TRBV4-3 with TRBJ2-2; TRBD2 aligns across 11 bases. CDR3 length: 19 amino acids. CDR1 LGHNA and CDR2 YSLEER come from the germline V gene. The J segment lost 5 bases and the V segment lost 0 bases, leaving 11 bases of the junction unmatched. DNA of the CDR3: TGCGCCAGCAGCCAAGATCTTCCACTAGCGGGAGTAGGAACCGGGGAGCTGTTTTTT. The encoded protein is CASSQDLPLAGVGTGELFF.

This rearrangement joins TRBV7-3 to TRBJ2-2; D gene unclear. V shed 5 bases and J shed 6 bases, with 10 bases lying between them. This CDR3 spans 13 amino acids. The germline V gene has CDR1 SGHTA and CDR2 FQGTGA. CDR3 nucleotide sequence: TGTGCCAGCAGCGGCTATGGGTCCGGGGAGCTGTTTTTT. This encodes CASSGYGSGELFF.

CDR3 in amino acids: CAWSRLAGGGETQYF. CDR3 nucleotide sequence: TGTGCCTGGAGTCGACTAGCGGGGGGGGGAGAGACCCAGTACTTC. The chain uses TRBV30 and TRBJ2-5; TRBD2 matches at 14 bases. The germline V gene has CDR1 GTSNPN and CDR2 SVGIG (reference sequence). CDR3 length: 15 residues. J was trimmed by 4 bases and V by 2 bases; bases with no gene match: 3.

The rearrangement uses TRBV7-3 and TRBJ2-1, with TRBD2 as a possible D gene (5 bases). The length of the CDR3 is 16 residues. V was pared by 5 bases and J by 6 bases, with 20 bases between. Per germline, CDR1 SGHTA and CDR2 FQGTGA. CDR3 coding DNA: TGTGCCAGCAGCGCGTCAGACCAATTAGGGAGCAATGAGCAGTTCTTC. Translating it yields CASSASDQLGSNEQFF.

This clone was detected only once. The gene calls are TRBV29-1 and TRBJ1-4, with 8 nucleotides matching TRBD1. The junction had 13 bases not matched to a gene; V was cut back by 6 bases and J by 7 bases. The length of the CDR3 is 15 residues. The germline V gene encodes CDR1 SQVTM and CDR2 ANQGSEA. The CDR3 DNA is TGCAGCGTGTGGGCGGATGGACAGGGCACTGAAAAACTGTTTTTT. It is translated as CSVWADGQGTEKLFF.

The chain couples TRBV10-1 to TRBJ2-7; the D is unclear. There are 16 residues in the CDR3. Trimming stripped 5 bases from V and 6 bases from J, with 23 bases between. Germline CDR1 reads WNHNN; CDR2 reads SYGVQD (reference sequence). CDR3 nucleotide sequence: TGCGCCAGCAGTACCCCGACACCGCCTTATGGGCCCGAGCAGTACTTC. Encoded protein: CASSTPTPPYGPEQYF.

The sample holds a few counts of this clone. This sequence joins TRBV18 and TRBJ1-2; D might be TRBD1 (5 bases). Germline V lookup: CDR1 KGHSH, CDR2 LQKENI. The CDR3 has 13 amino acids. Trimming left V 3 bases short and J 8 bases short, with 13 bases between. The CDR3 here is CASSPSGVDGYTF. CDR3 coding DNA: TGTGCCAGCTCACCGTCGGGGGTAGACGGCTACACCTTC.

The chain employs TRBV5-1 and TRBJ2-3; possibly TRBD1 for D (5 bases). The CDR3 consists of 16 residues. The germline CDR1 and CDR2 sequences are SGHRS and YFSETQ. V was trimmed by 0 bases and J by 3 bases, leaving 14 bases between them. CDR3 sequence: CASSLEGAAATDTQYF. As DNA, the CDR3 is TGCGCCAGCAGCTTGGAAGGGGCGGCAGCGACAGATACGCAGTATTTT.

CDR3 nucleotide sequence: TGTGCCAGCAGTTTGGACAGGGTTCTCACTGAAGCTTTCTTT. Its translation is CASSLDRVLTEAFF. The V gene is TRBV6-6, the J gene TRBJ1-1; 8 bases agree with TRBD1. In germline, CDR1 is MNHNY, CDR2 SVGAGI (reference sequence). The CDR3 length is 14 residues. The junction had 5 bases not matched to a gene; V was cut back by 4 bases and J by 4 bases.

V gene TRBV7-2 combines with J gene TRBJ2-3; possibly TRBD1 or TRBD2 for D (6 bases each). The V end was cut by 4 bases, the J end by 9 bases, with 14 bases between. Germline loops: CDR1 SGHTA, CDR2 FQGNSA. The CDR3 runs to 13 residues. CDR3 nucleotides: TGTGCCAGCAGCTCGGTCATGGGGGGCACGCAGTATTTT. It yields the protein CASSSVMGGTQYF.

The CDR3: CASSLSVTDRMGYEQYF. DNA of the CDR3: TGTGCCAGCAGCTTATCGGTGACCGACCGTATGGGCTACGAGCAGTACTTC. This sequence joins TRBV7-9 and TRBJ2-7; D is unclear. Trimming took 2 bases from V and 3 from J, leaving 20 bases between them. The germline V gene has CDR1 SEHNR and CDR2 FQNEAQ (reference sequence). This CDR3 is built from 17 residues.

For the CDR3, the DNA is TGTGCCAGCATTCCACAGGTTACCTCTGGAAACACCATATATTTT. This translates into CASIPQVTSGNTIYF. The chain recombines TRBV6-1 with TRBJ1-3, with D possibly TRBD1 on 5 matching bases. The germline V gene encodes CDR1 MNHNS and CDR2 SASEGT. The V end was cut by 7 bases, the J end by 0 bases, with 13 bases between. This CDR3 has 15 residues.

This clone was detected once. This chain links TRBV6-6 with TRBJ2-1; D may be TRBD1 or TRBD2 (5 bases each). Germline CDR1 reads MNHNY; CDR2 reads SVGAGI (reference sequence). The CDR3 extends over 15 amino acids. Trimming took 8 bases from V and 4 from J, leaving 18 bases between them. Written as DNA, the CDR3 is TGTGCCAGCCAGCTGGGGCGGGTCACGTACAATGAGCAGTTCTTC. It encodes CASQLGRVTYNEQFF.

The rearrangement links TRBV4-3 to TRBJ1-2; no reliable D call. In germline, CDR1 is LGHNA, CDR2 YSLEER. V gave up 0 bases and J gave up 4 bases, with 18 bases separating them. This CDR3 is built from 17 residues. CDR3 sequence: CASSQDRSSGGTYGYTF. The DNA for the CDR3 is TGCGCCAGCAGCCAAGATCGGTCGTCGGGAGGAACCTATGGCTACACCTTC.

The chain couples TRBV19 to TRBJ2-1; 8 bases are shared with TRBD1. Germline V gene data show CDR1 as LNHDA and CDR2 as SQIVND (reference sequence). CDR3 length equals 14 residues. Germline trimming cut 6 bases from V and 9 bases from J; bases unmatched to any gene: 10. This chain's CDR3 is CASRIGQGRGEQFF. The CDR3, as DNA: TGTGCCAGTAGAATTGGACAGGGTCGGGGTGAGCAGTTCTTC.

J is TRBJ2-2 and V is TRBV28, with D hard to call. This CDR3 region has 13 residues. CDR1 and CDR2 from the germline V gene are MDHEN and SYDVKM. V lost 5 bases, J lost 4 bases, and 8 bases lay in between. CDR3 region: CASSTRTTGELFF. CDR3 in DNA: TGTGCCAGCAGTACCAGGACCACCGGGGAGCTGTTTTTT.

The rearrangement joins TRBV6-6 to TRBJ1-5; possibly TRBD1 for D (6 bases). Germline-derived CDR1 and CDR2 are MNHNY and SVGAGI (reference sequence). Trimming pared 6 bases from V and 1 base from J, leaving 16 bases between. CDR3 length equals 16 residues. The DNA for the CDR3 is TGTGCCAGCAGCCACGGGCGGAGGGGGAGCAATCAGCCCCAGCATTTT. This encodes CASSHGRRGSNQPQHF.

This chain links TRBV2 with TRBJ1-5; no clear D gene. The CDR3 extends over 11 amino acids. Germline CDR1 reads SNHLY; CDR2 reads FYNNEI. V lost 4 bases, J lost 11 bases, and 9 bases lay in between. DNA for the CDR3: TGTGCCAGCAGTGGGCTCCAAACCCAGCATTTT. Amino acids: CASSGLQTQHF.

The CDR3 sequence is CASSLVGRRMASGANVLTF. The CDR3 bases are TGTGCCAGCAGCTTAGTAGGGCGGAGGATGGCATCTGGGGCCAACGTCCTGACTTTC. The genes are TRBV7-8 and TRBJ2-6, with D possibly TRBD2 on 5 matching bases. The CDR3 is 19 residues long. Trimming took 1 base from V and 1 from J, leaving 17 bases between them. CDR1 is SGHVS, CDR2 FQNEAQ, per germline. Based on the CDR3 plus reference TRBV7-8 and TRBJ2-6, the full variable domain is GAGVSQSPRYKVAKRGQDVALRCDPISGHVSLFWYQQALGQGPEFLTYFQNEAQLDKSGLPSDRFFAERPEGSVSTLKIQRTQQEDSAVYLCASSLVGRRMASGANVLTFGAGSRLTVL.